The subject of this entry is one TCR beta chain. This record comes from a study of T cells in Graves' hyperthyroidism and ophthalmopathy. The investigators amplified TCR beta CDR3 regions from RNA transcripts. In the first-round RT-PCR of the TCR CDR3, the HTBI primer set was used. Each CDR3 protein is one row after TCRdb ran MiXCR on the multiplex PCR reads. The sample shows about 640,000 distinct CDR3 sequences, less than 25% of them seen only once. CDR1 and CDR2 (germline): MNHNS, SASEGT. V lost 4 bases to trimming and J lost 1 base; unmatched junction nucleotides: 8. The CDR3 length is 18 residues.

The clonotype originates from a man under 40 with Graves' ophthalmopathy. Sequencing was performed on blood. The chain is built from TRBV6-1 and TRBJ2-1; 12 nucleotides line up with TRBD1. The CDR3 sequence: CASSGEGTGGMSYNEQFF. The CDR3 DNA is TGTGCCAGCAGTGGCGAGGGGACAGGGGGCATGTCCTACAATGAGCAGTTCTTC.